This TCR beta chain was obtained from a study of shared clonotypes between healthy human individuals. Using immunoSEQ multiplex PCR, the repertoire was profiled, and TCRdb retains in-frame clones only, with some absent. The table shows about 800,000 clones, with 90% to 97% occurring only once. Germline-derived CDR1 and CDR2 are SEHNR and FQNEAQ (reference sequence). This CDR3 comprises 19 residues. Trimming shortened V by 2 bases and J by 5 bases, and 27 bases separated the two germline ends. The naive CD8 population came from CD45RO-negative cells selected for CCR7, without terminally differentiated effector memory CD45RA+ cells.

Specimen: naive CD8+ T cells sorted from blood. The clonotype comes from a young man in good health. The V gene is TRBV7-9, the J gene TRBJ2-5; a possible D gene is TRBD1 (5 bases). The CDR3 sequence: CASSLPSSLGREGQETQYF. As DNA, the CDR3 is TGTGCCAGCAGCTTACCAAGTTCTCTGGGCAGGGAAGGGCAGGAGACCCAGTACTTC.